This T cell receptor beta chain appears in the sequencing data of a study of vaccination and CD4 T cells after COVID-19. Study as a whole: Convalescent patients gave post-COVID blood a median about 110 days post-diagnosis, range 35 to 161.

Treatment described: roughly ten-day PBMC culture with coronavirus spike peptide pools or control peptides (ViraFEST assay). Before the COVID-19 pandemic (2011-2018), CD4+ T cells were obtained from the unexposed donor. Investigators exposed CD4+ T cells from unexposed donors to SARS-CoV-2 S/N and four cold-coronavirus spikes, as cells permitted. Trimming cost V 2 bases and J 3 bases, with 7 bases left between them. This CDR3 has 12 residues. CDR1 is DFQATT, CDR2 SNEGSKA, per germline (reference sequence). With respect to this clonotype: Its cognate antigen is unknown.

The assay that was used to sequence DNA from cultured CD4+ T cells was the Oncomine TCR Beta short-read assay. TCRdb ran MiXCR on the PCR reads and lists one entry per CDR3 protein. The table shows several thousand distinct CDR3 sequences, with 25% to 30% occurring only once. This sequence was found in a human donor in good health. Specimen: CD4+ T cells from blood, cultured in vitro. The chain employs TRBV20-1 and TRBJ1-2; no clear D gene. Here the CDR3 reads CSARLGYYGYTF. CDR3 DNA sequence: TGCAGTGCTAGATTGGGGTACTATGGCTACACCTTC.